This T cell receptor (beta chain) originates from a study of shared clonotypes between healthy human individuals (dated by TCRdb to about 2020). About the investigation overall: The cohort included three men and a couple of women between 18 and 49 years of age. To estimate repertoire size and how much clonotypes are shared between individuals, the study performed deep sequencing of blood TCR repertoires from 4 to 6 healthy adults. Leukapheresis yielded between about 0.85 and 9.5 billion PBMCs per donor. For each donor, CD4 naive and CD4 memory were each given three plates, CD8 naive was given two plates, and CD8 memory was given one plate. Libraries were prepared and TCR repertoires were sequenced by different laboratories using diverse techniques, in order to increase sequencing depth and limit assay-specific biases. Overall study results and their limits: When a handful of donors were compared, the shared fraction of clonotypes was around 5% for naive CD4, approximately 3.3% for naive CD8, 2% to 2.5% for memory CD4, and around 0.4% for memory CD8. Naive subsets generally had larger estimated clonotype richness than memory subsets. Pairwise subsampling led to the expectation that sequencing depth would affect the degree of clonotype sharing among donors. Even with the large sequencing depth, rarefaction of the sorted-subset datasets indicated that sequencing was incomplete. Clonotypes shared by all four sorted-subset donors showed higher generation probabilities than non-shared clonotypes. Sampling was limited to blood, and TCR repertoires in tissue likely differ from TCR repertoires in blood. Because the study included a small number of donors, the genetic and exposure-history diversity represented was limited.

Using the deep immunoSEQ assay, TCR CDR3 regions were amplified from genomic DNA by multiplex PCR. Extracted genomic DNA from each cell subset was distributed evenly across all wells of several immunoSEQ 96-well plates, and each plate was treated as a replicate. For sorted subsets, roughly 200 ng of genomic DNA, equivalent to some 30,000 T cell genomes, went into each replicate PCR. Purified libraries were quantified with a Qubit 3.0 fluorometer, sized on a Bioanalyzer 2100, and re-quantified with the KAPA Library Quantification kit. Every immunoSEQ 96-well plate was sequenced on a dedicated single-read 150-cycle Illumina NextSeq 550 flow cell. As for how the authors treated the data: Because the immunoSEQ output held only junctional sequences and lacked quality scores, the filtering could not match the filtering applied to full-length reads. Sequences were annotated with PyIR, a Python wrapper for IgBLAST v1.9, and V/J genes and CDR3 were assigned using IMGT germline references. Reads were filtered out if the reads had weak V/J assignments (E-value above 1e-6), no CDR3, stop codons, out-of-frame junctions, or ambiguous translated residues. V3J clonotypes were defined as sequences sharing the same inferred V gene, J gene, and CDR3 amino acid sequence. The percentage overlap between two repertoires was calculated by dividing the number of shared unique clonotypes by the size of the smaller repertoire. Richness of each repertoire was evaluated using RTK rarefaction, the Chao1 estimator, and Recon v2.1 estimates of unobserved clonotypes. Generation probabilities for all TCRbeta clonotypes obtained by the gDNA method from several donors were computed using OLGA. Imported from immuneACCESS, the table was reduced by TCRdb to in-frame sequences with V and J called. These copies leave out some clones; in studies compared against another copy, an unresolved V gene accounts for under half, and the cause of the remainder is not known. V and J calls and clone size are those listed in that table; D and trimming were worked out from the DNA. Across this sample there are some 240,000 clones, with over 50% seen only once. 11% of the sample comes from the top ten.

Healthy HIV-negative adults with no recently reported acute infections or vaccinations were included as donors. Only Caucasian adults living in Nashville, Tennessee, USA were represented among the donors. CD4+ T cells were enriched through magnetic negative selection, after which naive cells were positively selected on CD45RA and the remaining negative fraction served as the memory subset. Blood was obtained by leukapheresis, after which PBMCs were separated by Ficoll-Histopaque density gradient centrifugation and cryopreserved in liquid nitrogen vapor phase. Purity and quantity of every magnetically sorted T cell population were checked by analytical flow cytometry. Each sorted fraction had its genomic DNA isolated and then quantified by UV absorbance on a Nanodrop 2000c. In this sample, this clone turned up a few times. This clone's antigen is unknown. No per-base quality is available; no much larger clone lies one base away.

Spanning cysteine to phenylalanine, the CDR3 consists of 13 amino acids. The entry retains the CDR3 DNA only, 39 bases that are in frame from base 1. Between the V and J ends, shortened by 4 bases and 4 bases respectively, the junction contains 8 bases. CDR1 and CDR2, looked up from the germline V gene, are MDHEN and SYDVKM. Sequencing used memory CD4+ T cells sorted from blood. This sample's cell subset or site label indicates: CD45RA-negative fraction. The origin of this receptor is a young man in good health. The V and J segments used are TRBV28 and TRBJ1-5, with no D gene named confidently. The CDR3 protein sequence reads: CASSSQLNQPQHF. The DNA sequence reads TGTGCCAGCAGTTCCCAGCTAAATCAGCCCCAGCATTTT.